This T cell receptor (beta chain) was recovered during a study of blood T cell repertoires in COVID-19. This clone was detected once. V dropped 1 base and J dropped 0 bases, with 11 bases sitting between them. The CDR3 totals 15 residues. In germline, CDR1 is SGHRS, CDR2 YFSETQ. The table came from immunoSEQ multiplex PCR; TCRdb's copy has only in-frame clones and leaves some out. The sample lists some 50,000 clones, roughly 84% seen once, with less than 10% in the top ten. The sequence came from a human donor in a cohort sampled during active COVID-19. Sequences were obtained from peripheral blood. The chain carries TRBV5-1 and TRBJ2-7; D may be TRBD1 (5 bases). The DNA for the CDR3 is TGCGCCAGCAGCTTGATCGGCAGGGACTCCTACGAGCAGTACTTC. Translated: CASSLIGRDSYEQYF. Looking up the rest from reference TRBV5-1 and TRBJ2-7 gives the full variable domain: KAGVTQTPRYLIKTRGQQVTLSCSPISGHRSVSWYQQTPGQGLQFLFEYFSETQRNKGNFPGRFSGRQFSNSRSEMNVSTLELGDSALYLCASSLIGRDSYEQYFGPGTRLTVT.